This entry concerns a single T cell receptor beta chain. Its antigen remains unknown. The PCR ran on 60 Vbeta and 13 Jbeta primers. Generated by immunoSEQ multiplex PCR, the TCRdb table keeps only in-frame clones and is missing some. The sample records about 140,000 clones, roughly four fifths being singletons. The data were obtained in a study of cytomegalovirus exposure and HLA in healthy donors. Broader study findings: In presence/absence analyses, roughly uniform sequencing depth across donors was assumed.

The sample taken for sequencing was PBMCs. The TCR originated in a female donor in good health and CMV-seronegative.

In DNA form, the CDR3 reads TGTGCCAGCTCATCAAATCAGAACTATGGCTACACCTTC. It specifies CASSSNQNYGYTF. The rearrangement uses TRBV18 and TRBJ1-2, with no clear D. Germline V CDR1 and CDR2: KGHSH, LQKENI. This CDR3 is 13 amino acids long. Trimming removed 5 bases from V and 2 bases from J, with 9 bases in between.